The following is a T cell receptor (beta chain) sequence with its context. This entry belongs to a study of blood T cell repertoires in COVID-19. Overall study: The samples span acute and convalescent COVID-19 from the United States, Italy and Spain.

In germline, CDR1 is SSHAT, CDR2 FNYEAQ (reference sequence). The CDR3 sequence is 13 residues long. The V and J ends lost 5 bases and 7 bases respectively, with 14 bases between them. The authors' processing: Amplification with reference gene primers provided the estimates of nucleated cell counts. This table comes from immunoSEQ multiplex PCR, and its TCRdb copy is limited to in-frame clones, with some not included. V and J calls and clone size are given by that table; D and trimming were obtained from the DNA. The table has around 64,000 clones, 75% to 85% seen once. The chain combines TRBV7-7 with TRBJ2-5, with D tentatively TRBD2 (6 bases). This sequence was found in a human donor in a cohort sampled during active COVID-19. Sequencing was done on a sample of peripheral blood. The CDR3 is CASSPTGGGTQYF. The CDR3 nucleotides read TGTGCCAGCAGCCCAACCGGGGGAGGGACCCAGTACTTC.